The 9 T cell receptor beta chains in this list originate from one sample, sequenced in a study of CD4 T cells in relation to SARS-CoV-2 and coronaviruses. Their specific antigens are unknown. The unexposed donors gave CD4+ T cells in about 2011-2018, prior to COVID-19. Isolation of CD4+ T cells took place after about 9 days in culture. The protocol was immunoSEQ multiplex PCR, while the TCRdb copy is restricted to in-frame clones and leaves out a portion. Of over 15,000 clones in the sample, about four fifths were seen once. The sequencing sample was made of CD4+ T cells from PBMCs, cultured in vitro. These receptors were collected from a human donor in good health.

This chain connects TRBV7-2 to TRBJ1-3, with D unclear. Trimming left V 6 bases short and J 0 bases short, with 9 bases between. There are 14 residues in the CDR3. The germline V gene encodes CDR1 SGHTA and CDR2 FQGNSA. The CDR3 region has the DNA TGTGCCAGCAGAAAAGTAAGCTCTGGAAACACCATATATTTT. It translates to CASRKVSSGNTIYF.

The chain carries TRBV6-1 and TRBJ2-7; possible D gene TRBD1, 5 bases. This CDR3 contains 13 residues. Between the trimmed V and J ends, which lost 3 bases and 0 bases, there was a span of 6 bases. CDR1 is MNHNS and CDR2 is SASEGT in the germline V gene. The CDR3 spells CASSDRVSYEQYF. Written as DNA, the CDR3 is TGTGCCAGCAGTGACAGGGTCTCCTACGAGCAGTACTTC.

This CDR3 is CASSLGLAGGGEQFF. The DNA of the CDR3 is TGTGCCAGCAGCTTAGGGCTAGCGGGAGGTGGGGAGCAGTTCTTC. V gene TRBV11-3 combines with J gene TRBJ2-1; 11 positions agree with TRBD2. This CDR3 region has 15 residues. In germline, CDR1 is SGHNT, CDR2 YENEEA. V was clipped by 1 base and J by 10 bases; unmatched bases: 6.

This rearrangement joins TRBV11-2 to TRBJ1-6; 7 bases fit TRBD1. Germline assignment: CDR1 SGHAT and CDR2 FQNNGV. The V and J ends lost 1 base and 7 bases, in that order; junction bases with no gene match: 1. The length of the CDR3 is 14 residues. CDR3: CASSLGDSNSPLHF. DNA of the CDR3: TGTGCCAGCAGCTTAGGGGACAGCAATTCACCCCTCCACTTT.

The chain joins TRBV2 to TRBJ1-1; D call uncertain. V shed 4 bases and J shed 1 base, with 7 bases lying between them. The CDR3 has 13 residues. Per germline, CDR1 SNHLY and CDR2 FYNNEI. CDR3 coding DNA: TGTGCCAGCAGTGTCGAGGGGAACACTGAAGCTTTCTTT. It encodes CASSVEGNTEAFF.

The chain employs TRBV5-1 and TRBJ2-7, with D possibly being TRBD1 (5 bases). Germline CDR1 SGHRS, CDR2 YFSETQ. Trimming pared 3 bases from V and 5 bases from J, leaving 12 bases between. This CDR3 contains 13 residues. DNA for the CDR3: TGCGCCAGCAGCTCCCAGGGCACTCACGAGCAGTACTTC. This translates into CASSSQGTHEQYF. Looking up the rest from reference TRBV5-1 and TRBJ2-7 gives the full variable domain: KAGVTQTPRYLIKTRGQQVTLSCSPISGHRSVSWYQQTPGQGLQFLFEYFSETQRNKGNFPGRFSGRQFSNSRSEMNVSTLELGDSALYLCASSSQGTHEQYFGPGTRLTVT.

V and J are TRBV7-9 and TRBJ1-5; tentative D call: TRBD1 (5 bases). V lost 1 base and J 5 bases, leaving 12 bases between the germline ends. This CDR3 is 15 amino acids long. Germline values: CDR1 SEHNR, CDR2 FQNEAQ (reference sequence). DNA of the CDR3: TGTGCCAGCAGCTTAGTGACAGAGGGAGATCAGCCCCAGCATTTT. Its protein product is CASSLVTEGDQPQHF.

This sequence joins TRBV12-3 or TRBV12-4 and TRBJ2-2, with D unresolved. The CDR3 totals 12 residues. The germline V and J ends were trimmed by 8 bases and 3 bases, with 7 bases remaining between them. In nucleotides, the CDR3 is TGTGCCAGCGTTAGGGACACCGGGGAGCTGTTTTTT. It encodes CASVRDTGELFF.

The rearrangement uses TRBV10-3 and TRBJ2-2; TRBD2 might be the D (6 bases). The CDR3 totals 15 residues. Trimming shortened V by 4 bases and J by 5 bases, and 14 bases separated the two germline ends. Germline V gives CDR1 ENHRY, CDR2 SYGVKD. The CDR3 coding sequence is TGTGCCATCAGTGTTGGCCTAGGAGGGACCGGGGAGCTGTTTTTT. It translates to CAISVGLGGTGELFF.